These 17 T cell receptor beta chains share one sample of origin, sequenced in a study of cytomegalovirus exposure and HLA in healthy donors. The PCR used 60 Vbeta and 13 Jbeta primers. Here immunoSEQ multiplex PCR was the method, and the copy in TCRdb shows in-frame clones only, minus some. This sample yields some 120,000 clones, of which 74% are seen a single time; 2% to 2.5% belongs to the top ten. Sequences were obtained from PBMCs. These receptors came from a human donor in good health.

CDR3 sequence reads: CASSVTLVGGSPLHF. CDR3 coding DNA: TGTGCCAGCAGCGTAACCCTAGTGGGTGGGTCACCCCTCCACTTT. The chain recombines TRBV5-5 with TRBJ1-6, with unresolved D. Trimming left V 4 bases short and J 10 bases short, with 18 bases between. The CDR3 spans 15 residues. Germline CDR1 is SGHKS and CDR2 is YYEKEE (reference sequence).

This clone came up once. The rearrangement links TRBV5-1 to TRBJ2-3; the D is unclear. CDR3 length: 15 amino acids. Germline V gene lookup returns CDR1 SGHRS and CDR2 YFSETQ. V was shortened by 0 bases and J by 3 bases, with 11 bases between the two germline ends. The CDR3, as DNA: TGCGCCAGCAGCTTGGACCCCCAACGGACAGATACGCAGTATTTT. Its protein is CASSLDPQRTDTQYF.

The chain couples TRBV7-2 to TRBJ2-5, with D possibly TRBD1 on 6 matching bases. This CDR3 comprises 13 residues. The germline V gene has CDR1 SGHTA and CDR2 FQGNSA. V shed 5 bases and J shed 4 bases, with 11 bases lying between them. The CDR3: CASSPDRLETQYF. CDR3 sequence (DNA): TGTGCCAGCAGCCCGGACAGACTAGAGACCCAGTACTTC.

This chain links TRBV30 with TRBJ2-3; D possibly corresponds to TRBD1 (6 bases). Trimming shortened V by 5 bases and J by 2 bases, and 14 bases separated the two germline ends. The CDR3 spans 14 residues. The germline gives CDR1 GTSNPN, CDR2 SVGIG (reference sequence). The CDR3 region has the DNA TGTGCCTGGGACGGACAGATCTACACAGATACGCAGTATTTT. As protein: CAWDGQIYTDTQYF.

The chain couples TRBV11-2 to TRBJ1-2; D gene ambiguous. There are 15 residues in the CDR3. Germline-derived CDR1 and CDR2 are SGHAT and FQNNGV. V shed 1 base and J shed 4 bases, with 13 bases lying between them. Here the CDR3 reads CASSLVLGGAYGYTF. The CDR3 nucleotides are TGTGCCAGCAGCTTAGTGCTTGGAGGAGCCTATGGCTACACCTTC.

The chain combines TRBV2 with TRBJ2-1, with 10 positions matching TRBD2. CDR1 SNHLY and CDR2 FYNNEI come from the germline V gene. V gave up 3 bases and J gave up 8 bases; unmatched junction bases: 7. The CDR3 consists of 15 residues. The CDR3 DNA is TGTGCCAGCAGTGATGGAAGTCTAGCGGGAGATGAGCAGTTCTTC. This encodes CASSDGSLAGDEQFF.

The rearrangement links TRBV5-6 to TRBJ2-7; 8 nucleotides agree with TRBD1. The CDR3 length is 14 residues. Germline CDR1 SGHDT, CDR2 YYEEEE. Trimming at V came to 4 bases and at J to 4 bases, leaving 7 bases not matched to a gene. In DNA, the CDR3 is TGTGCCAGCAGCCGGACAGGGCTTATGTACGAGCAGTACTTC. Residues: CASSRTGLMYEQYF.

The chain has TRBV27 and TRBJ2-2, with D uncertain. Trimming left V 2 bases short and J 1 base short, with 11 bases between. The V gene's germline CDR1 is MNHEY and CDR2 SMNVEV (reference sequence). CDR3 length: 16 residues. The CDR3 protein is CASSLRRNRNTGELFF. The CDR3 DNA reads TGTGCCAGCAGTTTACGTCGTAACAGGAACACCGGGGAGCTGTTTTTT.

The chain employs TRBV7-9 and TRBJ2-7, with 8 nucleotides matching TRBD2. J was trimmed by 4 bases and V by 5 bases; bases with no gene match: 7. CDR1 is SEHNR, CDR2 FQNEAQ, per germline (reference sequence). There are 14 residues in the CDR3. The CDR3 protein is CASSPRGGAYEQYF. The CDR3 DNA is TGTGCCAGCAGCCCTCGGGGGGGCGCGTACGAGCAGTACTTC.

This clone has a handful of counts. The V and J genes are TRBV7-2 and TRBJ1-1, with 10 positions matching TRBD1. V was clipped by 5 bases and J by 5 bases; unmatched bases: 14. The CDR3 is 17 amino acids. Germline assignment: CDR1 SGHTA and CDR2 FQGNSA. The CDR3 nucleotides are TGTGCCAGCAGCCTACGACAGGGGGCAGGGGGCCAAACTGAAGCTTTCTTT. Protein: CASSLRQGAGGQTEAFF.

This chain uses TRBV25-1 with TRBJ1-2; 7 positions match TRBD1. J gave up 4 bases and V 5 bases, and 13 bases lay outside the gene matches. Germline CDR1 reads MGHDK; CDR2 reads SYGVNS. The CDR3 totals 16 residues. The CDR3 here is CASSSRTGENFYGYTF. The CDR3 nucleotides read TGTGCCAGCAGTTCCCGGACAGGCGAAAACTTCTATGGCTACACCTTC.

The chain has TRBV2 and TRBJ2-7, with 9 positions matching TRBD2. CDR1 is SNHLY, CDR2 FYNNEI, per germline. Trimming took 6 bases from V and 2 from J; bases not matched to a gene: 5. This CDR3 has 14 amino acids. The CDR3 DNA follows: TGTGCCAGCAGGGCTAGCGGGACGGCCTACGAGCAGTACTTC. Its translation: CASRASGTAYEQYF.

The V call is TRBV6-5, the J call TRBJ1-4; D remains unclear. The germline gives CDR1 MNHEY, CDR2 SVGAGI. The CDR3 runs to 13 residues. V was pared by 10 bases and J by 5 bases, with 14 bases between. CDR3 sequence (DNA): TGTGCCACTTTAGACACCTCGAATGAAAAACTGTTTTTT. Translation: CATLDTSNEKLFF.

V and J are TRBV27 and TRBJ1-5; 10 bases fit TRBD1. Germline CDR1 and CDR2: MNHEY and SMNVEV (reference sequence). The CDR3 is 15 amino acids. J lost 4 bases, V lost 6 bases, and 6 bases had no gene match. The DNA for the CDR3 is TGTGCCAGCAGCCCCGGACAGGGGGATAATCAGCCCCAGCATTTT. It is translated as CASSPGQGDNQPQHF.

CDR3 residues: CASVSGLSEAFF. CDR3 sequence (DNA): TGTGCCAGCGTCTCGGGTTTGTCTGAAGCTTTCTTT. The chain couples TRBV7-2 to TRBJ1-1, with unresolved D. V shed 8 bases and J shed 6 bases, with 13 bases lying between them. In germline, CDR1 is SGHTA, CDR2 FQGNSA. This CDR3 spans 12 amino acids. Filled out from reference TRBV7-2 and TRBJ1-1, the complete variable domain reads GAGVSQSPSNKVTEKGKDVELRCDPISGHTALYWYRQSLGQGLEFLIYFQGNSAPDKSGLPSDRFSAERTGGSVSTLTIQRTQQEDSAVYLCASVSGLSEAFFGQGTRLTVV.

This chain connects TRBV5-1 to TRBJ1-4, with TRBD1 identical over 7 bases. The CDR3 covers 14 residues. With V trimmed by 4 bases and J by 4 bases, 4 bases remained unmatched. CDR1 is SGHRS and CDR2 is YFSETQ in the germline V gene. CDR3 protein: CASSPTGRNEKLFF. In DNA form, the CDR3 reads TGCGCCAGCAGCCCGACAGGGCGTAATGAAAAACTGTTTTTT.

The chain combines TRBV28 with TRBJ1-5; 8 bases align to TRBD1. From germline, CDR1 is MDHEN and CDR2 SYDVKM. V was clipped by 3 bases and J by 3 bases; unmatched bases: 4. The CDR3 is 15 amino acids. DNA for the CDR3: TGTGCCAGCAGTTTCCGGGACAGGTCCAATCAGCCCCAGCATTTT. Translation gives CASSFRDRSNQPQHF.